Below, one TCR beta chain is given with its context. The data originate from a study of blood T cell repertoires in COVID-19. Study background: Material from acute and convalescent COVID-19 was sourced from the United States, Italy and Spain. In each case, the material was cDNA or gDNA derived from T cells, B-cell-depleted T cells, or PBMCs.

Original analysis: Reference gene primer amplification gave estimated nucleated cell counts. TCRdb's table, derived via immunoSEQ multiplex PCR, lists solely in-frame clones and lacks some. V and J calls and clone size come straight from that table; D and trimming were deduced from the DNA. This table has fewer than 500,000 clones, 81% appearing once. Trimming shortened V by 4 bases and J by 8 bases, and 12 bases separated the two germline ends. Germline-derived CDR1 and CDR2 are WNHNN and SYGVQD (reference sequence). This CDR3 spans 14 amino acids. The chain joins TRBV10-1 to TRBJ1-6, with no clear D. Material for sequencing was peripheral blood. This clonotype was sampled from a human donor with acute or convalescent COVID-19. The donor label of this sample is uncertain. The CDR3 loop reads CASSVEGLDSPLHF. The DNA for the CDR3 is TGCGCCAGCAGTGTGGAGGGCCTCGATTCACCCCTCCACTTT.